These T cell receptor beta chains were read from a single sample in a study of shared clonotypes between healthy human individuals. Generated by immunoSEQ multiplex PCR, the TCRdb table keeps only in-frame clones and is missing some. The data contain 2,500,000 or so clones, around 90% of them singletons. The sample was naive CD4+ T cells sorted from blood. The source is a man aged 18 to 30 in good health. Each CDR3 is given with its conserved first and last residue. The order of the fields is V gene, J gene, CDR3 length, D gene, clone size, CDR3 protein, CDR3 DNA. D genes are given only for firm matches. Size is omitted from some rows. Given values are once, few, many or a class for expanded clones.

>TRBV5-1|TRBJ2-3|15|TRBD1|NA
CASSAGQGGPDTQYF
TGCGCCAGCAGCGCCGGACAGGGCGGACCAGATACGCAGTATTTT
>TRBV6-6|TRBJ1-1|15|NA|NA
CASSYGRLPGTEAFF
TGTGCCAGCAGTTACGGCAGGCTCCCCGGAACTGAAGCTTTCTTT
>TRBV11-2|TRBJ2-7|15|TRBD2|NA
CASSPLSSGTYEQYF
TGTGCCAGCAGCCCCCTTTCCAGCGGGACCTACGAGCAGTACTTC
>TRBV2|TRBJ1-1|11|NA|NA
CASREYTEAFF
TGTGCCAGCAGGGAGTACACTGAAGCTTTCTTT
>TRBV5-1|TRBJ2-7|15|TRBD2|NA
CASSLGAGGSYEQYF
TGCGCCAGCAGCTTGGGAGCGGGAGGATCCTACGAGCAGTACTTC
>TRBV7-9|TRBJ1-6|15|TRBD1|NA
CASSLLGTVNSPLHF
TGTGCCAGCAGCTTATTAGGGACAGTTAATTCACCCCTCCACTTT
>TRBV6-6|TRBJ1-1|15|NA|NA
CASSYSIQGNTEAFF
TGTGCCAGCAGTTACTCGATTCAGGGTAACACTGAAGCTTTCTTT
>TRBV19|TRBJ1-1|13|NA|NA
CASSILEGGTAFF
TGTGCCAGTAGTATCTTGGAAGGGGGTACGGCTTTCTTT
>TRBV9|TRBJ2-2|15|NA|NA
CASSATGFLAGELFF
TGTGCCAGCAGCGCGACAGGTTTCTTAGCCGGGGAGCTGTTTTTT
>TRBV28|TRBJ2-4|15|NA|NA
CASSPMDPAKNIQYF
TGTGCCAGCAGTCCGATGGACCCAGCCAAAAACATTCAGTACTTC
>TRBV29-1|TRBJ2-3|14|TRBD1|once
CSAVGQGLTDTQYF
TGCAGCGCCGTAGGACAGGGGCTCACAGATACGCAGTATTTT
>TRBV7-9|TRBJ1-1|14|NA|NA
CASSPGPVGTEAFF
TGTGCCAGCAGCCCGGGCCCTGTTGGCACTGAAGCTTTCTTT
>TRBV7-9|TRBJ1-2|13|TRBD1|NA
CASSLAGGSGYTF
TGTGCCAGCAGCTTAGCAGGGGGCAGTGGCTACACCTTC
>TRBV19|TRBJ2-7|16|NA|NA
CASSITGSGSSYEQYF
TGTGCCAGTAGTATCACCGGCTCGGGGAGCTCCTACGAGCAGTACTTC
>TRBV9|TRBJ2-2|13|NA|NA
CASSVVETGELFF
TGTGCCAGCAGCGTAGTGGAAACCGGGGAGCTGTTTTTT
>TRBV6-5|TRBJ2-2|15|TRBD1|NA
CASRMTGVNTGELFF
TGTGCCAGCAGAATGACAGGGGTCAACACCGGGGAGCTGTTTTTT
>TRBV2|TRBJ1-1|14|TRBD1|NA
CASSENGQGAEAFF
TGTGCCAGCAGTGAAAATGGACAGGGGGCTGAAGCTTTCTTT
>TRBV28|TRBJ2-7|16|TRBD1|NA
CASSPRLGQGAYEQYF
TGTGCCAGCAGTCCTCGGCTGGGACAGGGGGCCTACGAGCAGTACTTC
>TRBV7-2|TRBJ2-1|13|NA|NA
CASSLVMWGEQFF
TGTGCCAGCAGCTTAGTAATGTGGGGGGAGCAGTTCTTC
>TRBV5-1|TRBJ2-7|15|NA|once
CASSLTGQTGYEQYF
TGCGCCAGCAGCTTAACAGGGCAAACGGGCTACGAGCAGTACTTC
>TRBV27|TRBJ1-2|12|NA|NA
CASSAKLGGYTF
TGTGCCAGCAGTGCTAAACTGGGTGGCTACACCTTC
>TRBV6-6|TRBJ1-4|15|NA|NA
CASSSALGGDEKLFF
TGTGCCAGCAGTTCCGCCCTTGGCGGTGACGAAAAACTGTTTTTT
>TRBV9|TRBJ2-7|15|NA|NA
CASVFCDRSSYEQYF
TGTGCCAGTGTTTTTTGCGACAGGAGCTCCTACGAGCAGTACTTC
>TRBV19|TRBJ1-2|13|TRBD1|NA
CASRGGTGDGYTF
TGTGCCAGTCGGGGGGGGACAGGGGATGGCTACACCTTC
>TRBV4-3|TRBJ2-4|18|TRBD2|NA
CASSKTSGGTLAKNIQYF
TGCGCCAGCAGCAAAACTAGCGGGGGAACGCTAGCCAAAAACATTCAGTACTTC
>TRBV14|TRBJ2-7|14|NA|NA
CASSQGKGTYEQYF
TGTGCCAGCAGCCAAGGGAAGGGTACCTACGAGCAGTACTTC
>TRBV10-3|TRBJ2-3|15|TRBD2|NA
CAIRTSVIFTDTQYF
TGTGCCATCAGGACTAGCGTAATTTTCACAGATACGCAGTATTTT
>TRBV6-6|TRBJ2-7|11|NA|NA
CASSPAYEQYF
TGTGCCAGCAGTCCAGCCTACGAGCAGTACTTC
>TRBV5-5|TRBJ1-2|14|TRBD1|NA
CASGDGTAPYGYTF
TGTGCCAGCGGGGATGGGACAGCTCCCTATGGCTACACCTTC
>TRBV5-1|TRBJ1-1|14|NA|NA
CASSLSQGNTEAFF
TGCGCCAGCAGCTTGTCTCAAGGGAACACTGAAGCTTTCTTT
>TRBV18|TRBJ2-5|16|TRBD1|NA
CASSPPGQGNGETQYF
TGTGCCAGCTCACCACCGGGACAGGGGAATGGGGAGACCCAGTACTTC
>TRBV30|TRBJ2-5|13|TRBD2|NA
CAWLRGGQETQYF
TGTGCCTGGCTGCGGGGGGGCCAAGAGACCCAGTACTTC
>TRBV5-1|TRBJ1-6|16|TRBD1|NA
CASSLVGQYYNSPLHF
TGCGCCAGCAGCTTGGTGGGACAGTACTATAATTCACCCCTCCACTTT
>TRBV25-1|TRBJ2-7|16|TRBD1|NA
CASSALGTGYSYEQYF
TGTGCCAGCAGTGCATTGGGGACAGGTTACTCCTACGAGCAGTACTTC
>TRBV5-4|TRBJ1-2|13|TRBD1|once
CATWDRRNYGYTF
TGTGCCACCTGGGACAGAAGAAACTATGGCTACACCTTC
>TRBV6-5|TRBJ1-1|14|TRBD1|NA
CASSYSRDRVEAFF
TGTGCCAGCAGTTACTCGAGGGACAGAGTTGAAGCTTTCTTT
>TRBV5-4|TRBJ2-2|17|TRBD2|NA
CASSLGTSGENTGELFF
TGTGCCAGCAGCTTGGGGACTAGCGGAGAGAACACCGGGGAGCTGTTTTTT
>TRBV30|TRBJ1-2|14|TRBD1|NA
CAWSADRGLYGYTF
TGTGCCTGGAGTGCGGACAGGGGGCTCTATGGCTACACCTTC
>TRBV4-3|TRBJ2-7|15|NA|NA
CASSRERSSSYEQYF
TGCGCCAGCAGCCGCGAGCGGAGTAGCTCCTACGAGCAGTACTTC
>TRBV18|TRBJ1-4|15|NA|NA
CASSPFGGPDEKLFF
TGTGCCAGTTCACCTTTCGGGGGGCCAGACGAAAAACTGTTTTTT
>TRBV5-1|TRBJ2-5|12|NA|NA
CASSFGAETQYF
TGCGCCAGCAGCTTCGGGGCCGAGACCCAGTACTTC
>TRBV7-9|TRBJ2-1|16|TRBD2|few
CASSPDGLATYNEQFF
TGTGCCAGCAGTCCTGATGGACTAGCGACGTACAATGAGCAGTTCTTC
>TRBV10-3|TRBJ1-1|15|NA|NA
CAISESLGQGGEAFF
TGTGCCATCAGTGAGTCCCTAGGGCAGGGAGGTGAAGCTTTCTTT
>TRBV30|TRBJ1-5|13|NA|NA
CAWSRGGDQPQHF
TGTGCCTGGAGTCGGGGGGGGGATCAGCCCCAGCATTTT
>TRBV29-1|TRBJ2-1|12|NA|NA
CSVERGASEQFF
TGCAGCGTTGAGAGAGGGGCGTCCGAGCAGTTCTTC
>TRBV19|TRBJ2-7|14|NA|NA
CASSPQGKSYEQYF
TGTGCCAGTAGTCCCCAGGGCAAATCCTACGAGCAGTACTTC
>TRBV10-2|TRBJ2-1|16|NA|NA
CASSELRGARYNEQFF
TGCGCCAGCAGTGAGTTACGGGGGGCACGTTACAATGAGCAGTTCTTC
>TRBV6-5|TRBJ2-6|16|NA|NA
CASSYGTSSGANVLTF
TGTGCCAGCAGTTATGGGACGAGCTCTGGGGCCAACGTCCTGACTTTC
>TRBV5-8|TRBJ1-2|15|NA|NA
CASSSGPQLASGYTF
TGTGCCAGCAGCTCCGGGCCCCAGTTAGCTAGTGGCTACACCTTC
>TRBV30|TRBJ2-7|13|NA|NA
CAWTVLTSYEQYF
TGTGCCTGGACGGTCCTCACCTCCTACGAGCAGTACTTC
>TRBV9|TRBJ2-1|17|NA|NA
CASSVGTGGRVFNEQFF
TGTGCCAGCAGCGTAGGGACGGGCGGAAGGGTTTTCAATGAGCAGTTCTTC
>TRBV7-2|TRBJ2-1|17|TRBD2|NA
CASSLVVSTSGYNEQFF
TGTGCCAGCAGCTTAGTAGTCTCGACTAGCGGCTACAATGAGCAGTTCTTC